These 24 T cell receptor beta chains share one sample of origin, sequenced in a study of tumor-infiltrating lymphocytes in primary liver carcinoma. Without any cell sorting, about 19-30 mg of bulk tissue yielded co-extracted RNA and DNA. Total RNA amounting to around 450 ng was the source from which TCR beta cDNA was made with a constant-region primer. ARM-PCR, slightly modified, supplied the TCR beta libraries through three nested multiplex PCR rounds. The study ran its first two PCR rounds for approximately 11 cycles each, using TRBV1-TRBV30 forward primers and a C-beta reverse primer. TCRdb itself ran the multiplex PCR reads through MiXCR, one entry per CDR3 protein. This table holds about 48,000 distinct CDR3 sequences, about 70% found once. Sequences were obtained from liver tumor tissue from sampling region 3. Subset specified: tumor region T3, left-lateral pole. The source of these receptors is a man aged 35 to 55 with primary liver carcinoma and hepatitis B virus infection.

The CDR3 loop reads CTSSFGGWVSYEQFF. The CDR3 nucleotides read TGTACTAGCAGCTTTGGGGGATGGGTCTCCTACGAGCAGTTCTTC. This chain joins TRBV11-2 and TRBJ2-7; perhaps TRBD2 as D (6 bases). The J call may be faulty, since TRBJ2-1 better matches the DNA end. Per germline, CDR1 SGHAT and CDR2 FQNNGV. The CDR3 consists of 15 residues.

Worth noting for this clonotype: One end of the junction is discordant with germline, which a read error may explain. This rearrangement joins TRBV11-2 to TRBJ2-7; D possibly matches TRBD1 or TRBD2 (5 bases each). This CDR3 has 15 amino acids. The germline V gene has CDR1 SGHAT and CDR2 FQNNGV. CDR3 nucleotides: TGTGCCAGCAGCCAATATTCGGGAAGGGGCTACGAGCAATGCTTC. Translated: CASSQYSGRGYEQCF.

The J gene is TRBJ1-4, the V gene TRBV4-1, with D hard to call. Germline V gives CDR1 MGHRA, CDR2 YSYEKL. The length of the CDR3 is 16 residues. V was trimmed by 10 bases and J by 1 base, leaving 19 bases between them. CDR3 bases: TGCGCCATCAGTCAAGTCCCCGGGGAAACTAATGAAAAACTGTTTTTT. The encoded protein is CAISQVPGETNEKLFF.

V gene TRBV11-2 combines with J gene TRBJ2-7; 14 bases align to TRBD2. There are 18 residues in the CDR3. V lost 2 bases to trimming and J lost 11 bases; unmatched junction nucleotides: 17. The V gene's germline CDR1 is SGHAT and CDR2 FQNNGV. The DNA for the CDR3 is TGTGCCAGCAGCTTATCCGTTGGACTAGCGGGAGGAGGGTACAAGAAGTACTTC. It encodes CASSLSVGLAGGGYKKYF.

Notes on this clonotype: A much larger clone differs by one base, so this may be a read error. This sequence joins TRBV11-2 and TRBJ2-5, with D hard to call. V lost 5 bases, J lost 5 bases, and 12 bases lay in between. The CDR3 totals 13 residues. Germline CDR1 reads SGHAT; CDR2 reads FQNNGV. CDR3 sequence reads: CASSAWLGETQYF. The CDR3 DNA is TGTGCCAGCAGCGCATGGTTGGGGGAGACCCAGTACTTC.

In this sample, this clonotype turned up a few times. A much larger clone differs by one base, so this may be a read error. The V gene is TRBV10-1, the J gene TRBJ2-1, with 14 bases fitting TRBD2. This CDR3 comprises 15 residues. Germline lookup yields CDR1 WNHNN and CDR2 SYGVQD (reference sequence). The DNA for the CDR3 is TGCACCAGCAGCACCGGGACTAGCGGGAGTAATGAGCAGTTCTTC. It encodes CTSSTGTSGSNEQFF.

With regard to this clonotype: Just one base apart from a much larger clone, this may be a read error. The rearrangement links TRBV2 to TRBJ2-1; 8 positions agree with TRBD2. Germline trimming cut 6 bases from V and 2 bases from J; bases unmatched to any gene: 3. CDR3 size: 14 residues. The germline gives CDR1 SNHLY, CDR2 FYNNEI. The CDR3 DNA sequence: TGTGCCAGCAGGGTGACTAGCGCCTACAATGAGCAGTTCTTC. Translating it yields CASRVTSAYNEQFF.

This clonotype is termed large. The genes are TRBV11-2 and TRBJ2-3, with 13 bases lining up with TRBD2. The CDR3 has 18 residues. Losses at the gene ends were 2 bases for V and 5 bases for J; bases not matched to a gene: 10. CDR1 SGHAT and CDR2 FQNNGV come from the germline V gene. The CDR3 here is CASSLTTSGRAGRDTQYF. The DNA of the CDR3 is TGTGCCAGCAGCTTAACTACTAGCGGGAGGGCGGGGCGAGATACGCAGTATTTT.

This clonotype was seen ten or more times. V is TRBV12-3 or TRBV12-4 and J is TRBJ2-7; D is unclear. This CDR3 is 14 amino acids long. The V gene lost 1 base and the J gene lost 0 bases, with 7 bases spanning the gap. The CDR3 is CASSLDPSSYEQYF. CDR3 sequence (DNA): TGTGCCAGCAGTTTAGACCCTAGCTCCTACGAGCAGTACTTC.

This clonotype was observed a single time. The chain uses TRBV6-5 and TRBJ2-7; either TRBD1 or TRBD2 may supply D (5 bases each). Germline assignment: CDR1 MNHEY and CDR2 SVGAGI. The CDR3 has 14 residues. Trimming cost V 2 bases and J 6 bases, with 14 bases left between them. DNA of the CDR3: TGTGCCAGCAGTTACGACCTGGGACCCTGCGAGCAGTACTTC. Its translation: CASSYDLGPCEQYF.

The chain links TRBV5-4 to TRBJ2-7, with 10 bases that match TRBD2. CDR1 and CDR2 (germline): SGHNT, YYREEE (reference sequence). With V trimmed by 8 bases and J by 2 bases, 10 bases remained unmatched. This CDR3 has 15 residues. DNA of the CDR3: TGTGCCAGAGGCCCAGGACTAGCGGTAACCTACGAGCAGTACTTC. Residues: CARGPGLAVTYEQYF.

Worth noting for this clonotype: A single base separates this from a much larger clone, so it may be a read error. This chain's CDR3 is CASSRGTGTRYF. The CDR3 DNA reads TGTGCCAGCAGCCGGGGCACAGGTACGCGGTATTTT. The chain combines TRBV12-3 or TRBV12-4 with TRBJ2-3, with D possibly called TRBD1 or TRBD2 (5 bases each). This CDR3 has 12 amino acids.

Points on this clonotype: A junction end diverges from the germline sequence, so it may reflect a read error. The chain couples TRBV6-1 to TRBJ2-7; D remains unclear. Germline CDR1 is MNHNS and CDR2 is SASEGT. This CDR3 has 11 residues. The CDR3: CPSSPYPEQYF. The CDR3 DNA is TGCCCCAGCAGTCCCTATCCCGAGCAGTACTTC.

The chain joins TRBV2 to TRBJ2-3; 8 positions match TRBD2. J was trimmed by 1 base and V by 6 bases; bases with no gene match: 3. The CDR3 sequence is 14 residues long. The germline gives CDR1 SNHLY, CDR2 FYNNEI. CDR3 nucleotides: TGTGCCAGCAGAGTGACTAGCGGCACAGATACGCAGTATTTT. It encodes CASRVTSGTDTQYF.

CDR3 residues: CASSPTGSDDYEQFF. CDR3 DNA: TGTGCCAGCAGCCCCACCGGGTCAGATGACTATGAGCAGTTCTTC. The V gene is TRBV12-3 or TRBV12-4, the J gene TRBJ2-1; unclear D gene. The CDR3 has 15 amino acids. V lost 6 bases and J lost 8, with 20 bases in between.

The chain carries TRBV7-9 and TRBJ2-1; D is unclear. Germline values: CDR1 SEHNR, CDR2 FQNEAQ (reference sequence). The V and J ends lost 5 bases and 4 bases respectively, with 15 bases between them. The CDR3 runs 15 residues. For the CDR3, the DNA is TGTGCCAGCAGCCTGAATAGCAGAGTGTACAATGAGCAGTTCTTC. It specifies CASSLNSRVYNEQFF. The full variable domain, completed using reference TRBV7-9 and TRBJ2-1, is DTGVSQNPRHKITKRGQNVTFRCDPISEHNRLYWYRQTLGQGPEFLTYFQNEAQLEKSRLLSDRFSAERPKGSFSTLEIQRTEQGDSAMYLCASSLNSRVYNEQFFGPGTRLTVL.

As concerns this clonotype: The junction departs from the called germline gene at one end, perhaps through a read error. In nucleotides, the CDR3 is TGTGCCGGCAGTACCCGGGGCATCAATGAGCAGTTCTTC. It codes for CAGSTRGINEQFF. The chain combines TRBV6-5 with TRBJ2-1; D tentatively reads TRBD1 or TRBD2 (5 bases each). The CDR3 runs 13 residues. CDR1 and CDR2 from the germline V gene are MNHEY and SVGAGI.

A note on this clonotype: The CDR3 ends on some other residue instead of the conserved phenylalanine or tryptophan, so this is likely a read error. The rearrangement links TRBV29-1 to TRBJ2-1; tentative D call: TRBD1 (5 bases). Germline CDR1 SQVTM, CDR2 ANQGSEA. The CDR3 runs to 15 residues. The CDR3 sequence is CNVGPPSSPYNEQFI. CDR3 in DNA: TGCAACGTGGGGCCTCCTTCCAGCCCCTACAATGAGCAGTTCATC.

The CDR3 spells CATTLRVGSSDEQFF. The CDR3 DNA reads as TGTGCCACCACCCTTCGAGTGGGAAGTAGCGATGAGCAGTTCTTC. The chain uses TRBV10-3 and TRBJ2-1; tentative D call: TRBD2 (5 bases). V lost 10 bases to trimming and J lost 8 bases, with 24 bases between them. There are 15 residues in the CDR3. Germline V gene data show CDR1 as ENHRY and CDR2 as SYGVKD.

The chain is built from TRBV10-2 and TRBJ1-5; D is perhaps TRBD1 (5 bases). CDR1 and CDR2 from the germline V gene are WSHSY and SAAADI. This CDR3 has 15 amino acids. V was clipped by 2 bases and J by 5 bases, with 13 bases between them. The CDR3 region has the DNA TGCGCCAGCAGTGAGACCGGGGGTGAGGATCAGCCCCAGCATTTT. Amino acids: CASSETGGEDQPQHF.

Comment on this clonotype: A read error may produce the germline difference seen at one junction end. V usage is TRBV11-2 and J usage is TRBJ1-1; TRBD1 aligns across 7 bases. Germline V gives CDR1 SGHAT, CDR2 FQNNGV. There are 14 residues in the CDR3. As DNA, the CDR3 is TGTGCCAGCAGCCTACAGACAGGGAGCACTGAAGGTGTATTT. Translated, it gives CASSLQTGSTEGVF.

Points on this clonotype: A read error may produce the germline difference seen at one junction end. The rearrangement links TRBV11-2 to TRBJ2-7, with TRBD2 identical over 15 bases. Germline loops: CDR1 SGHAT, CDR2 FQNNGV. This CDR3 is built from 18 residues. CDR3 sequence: CACSLSVGLAGGGYEQYF. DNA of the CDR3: TGTGCCTGCAGCCTATCTGTTGGACTAGCGGGAGGGGGGTACGAGCAGTACTTC.

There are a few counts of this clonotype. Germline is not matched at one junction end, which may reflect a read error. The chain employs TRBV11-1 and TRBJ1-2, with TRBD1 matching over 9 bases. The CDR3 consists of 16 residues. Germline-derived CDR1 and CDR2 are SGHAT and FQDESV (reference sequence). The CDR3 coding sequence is TGTACCAGCAGCTTAGCGGGACAGGGCACGGCTTTTGGCTACACCTTC. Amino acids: CTSSLAGQGTAFGYTF. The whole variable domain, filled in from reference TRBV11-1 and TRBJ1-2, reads EAEVAQSPRYKITEKSQAVAFWCDPISGHATLYWYRQILGQGPELLVQFQDESVVDDSQLPKDRFSAERLKGVDSTLKIQPAELGDSAMYLCTSSLAGQGTAFGYTFGSGTRLTVV.

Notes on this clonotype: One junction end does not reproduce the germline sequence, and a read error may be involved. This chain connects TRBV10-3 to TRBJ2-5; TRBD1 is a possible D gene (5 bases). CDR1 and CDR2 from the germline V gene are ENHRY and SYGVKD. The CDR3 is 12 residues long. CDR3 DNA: TGTGCCATCAGTCTGGACAAACGGACCCAGCACTTC. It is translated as CAISLDKRTQHF.